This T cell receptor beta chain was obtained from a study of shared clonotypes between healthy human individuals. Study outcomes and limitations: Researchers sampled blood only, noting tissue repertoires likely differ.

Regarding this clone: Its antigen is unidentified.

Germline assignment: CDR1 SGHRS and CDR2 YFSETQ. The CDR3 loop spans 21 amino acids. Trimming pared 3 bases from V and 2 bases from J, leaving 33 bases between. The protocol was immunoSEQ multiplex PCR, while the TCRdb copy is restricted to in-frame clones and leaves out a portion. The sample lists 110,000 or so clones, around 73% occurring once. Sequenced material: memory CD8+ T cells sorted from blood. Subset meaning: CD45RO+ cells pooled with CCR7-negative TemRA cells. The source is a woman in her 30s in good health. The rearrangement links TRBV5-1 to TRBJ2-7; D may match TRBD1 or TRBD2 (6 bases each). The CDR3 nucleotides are TGCGCCAGCAGCTCTCGACAGGATCTGGGGGGATCCGTACGGTTTCCCTACGAGCAGTACTTC. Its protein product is CASSSRQDLGGSVRFPYEQYF.